The 11 T cell receptor beta chains in this list originate from one sample, sequenced in a study of T and B cells in COVID-19 patients. Each TRB amplification used roughly 230-550 ng of genomic DNA from blood. Multiplex PCR with BIOMED2 TRB-A/B primer pools amplified TRB rearrangements. TCRdb analysed the multiplex PCR reads with MiXCR anew, one entry per CDR3 protein. This sample has 14,000 to 15,000 distinct CDR3 sequences, with about 29% found just once. The sequenced sample was blood. These receptors all come from a human donor who had recovered from COVID-19.

A word on this clonotype: Germline and junction disagree at one end, which may indicate a read error. The chain combines TRBV4-3 with TRBJ2-7, with 7 bases aligning to TRBD1. Germline assignment: CDR1 LGHNA and CDR2 YSLEER. The CDR3 extends over 12 amino acids. Written as DNA, the CDR3 is TGTGCCGGAGGAGAGGGGGCGGGCGAGCAGTACTTC. This gives the protein CAGGEGAGEQYF.

The CDR3 region has the DNA TGTGCCAGCAGTCGAGGGTTTAATGAAAAACTGTTTTTT. Protein: CASSRGFNEKLFF. The V gene is TRBV12-3 or TRBV12-4, the J gene TRBJ1-4; no firm D call. Trimming left V 5 bases short and J 4 bases short, with 8 bases between. This CDR3 contains 13 residues.

The chain is built from TRBV27 and TRBJ1-5; 9 positions agree with TRBD1. J gave up 4 bases and V 6 bases, and 7 bases lay outside the gene matches. The CDR3 covers 15 residues. The germline V gene has CDR1 MNHEY and CDR2 SMNVEV (reference sequence). The CDR3 bases are TGTGCCAGCAGAACCGGGACAGGGTTTAATCAGCCCCAGCATTTT. It yields the protein CASRTGTGFNQPQHF.

Many counts were recorded for this clonotype. This sequence joins TRBV6-5 and TRBJ1-4; D is ambiguous. The CDR3 is 16 amino acids. Looked up from germline, CDR1 is MNHEY and CDR2 is SVGAGI. V lost 7 bases and J lost 0, with 15 bases in between. The CDR3 sequence is CASTPLSGATNEKLFF. DNA for the CDR3: TGTGCCAGCACCCCTCTTTCAGGAGCAACTAATGAAAAACTGTTTTTT.

The rearrangement links TRBV27 to TRBJ2-1, with TRBD2 matching over 10 bases. This CDR3 spans 16 amino acids. Germline-derived CDR1 and CDR2 are MNHEY and SMNVEV (reference sequence). The V segment lost 4 bases and the J segment 7 bases; nucleotides outside the gene matches: 10. The CDR3 loop is CASSSHLAGASNEQFF. The CDR3 DNA sequence: TGTGCCAGCAGTTCCCACCTAGCGGGAGCGTCGAATGAGCAGTTCTTC.

Only a few counts were recorded for this clonotype. CDR3 in DNA: TGTGCCAGCAGTCATCGGACTAGCACAGATACGCAGTATTTT. Residues: CASSHRTSTDTQYF. The chain carries TRBV6-6 and TRBJ2-3; weak D call: TRBD2 (5 bases). Germline loops: CDR1 MNHNY, CDR2 SVGAGI (reference sequence). CDR3 length equals 14 residues. V was shortened by 5 bases and J by 0 bases, with 9 bases between the two germline ends.

The chain is built from TRBV7-2 and TRBJ2-3; possible D gene TRBD2, 5 bases. The CDR3 is 13 amino acids. V was shortened by 3 bases and J by 1 base, with 5 bases between the two germline ends. The germline V gene encodes CDR1 SGHTA and CDR2 FQGNSA. The CDR3 region is CASSFSGTDTQYF. The CDR3 bases are TGTGCCAGCAGCTTTAGCGGCACAGATACGCAGTATTTT.

This clonotype has at least ten counts. The V call is TRBV27, the J call TRBJ2-7; 11 bases are shared with TRBD1. The CDR3 runs to 15 residues. The germline gives CDR1 MNHEY, CDR2 SMNVEV (reference sequence). V lost 5 bases and J lost 3; bases outside the gene matches: 6. The CDR3 nucleotides are TGTGCCAGCAGTCCCGGACAGGGGGCTGGCTACGAGCAGTACTTC. Translation: CASSPGQGAGYEQYF.

The J gene is TRBJ2-6, the V gene TRBV19; weak D call: TRBD1 (5 bases). V shed 8 bases and J shed 2 bases, with 10 bases lying between them. The germline gives CDR1 LNHDA, CDR2 SQIVND (reference sequence). The CDR3 contains 14 residues. CDR3 residues: CASGVGAGANVLTF. Written as DNA, the CDR3 is TGTGCCAGTGGGGTAGGGGCTGGGGCCAACGTCCTGACTTTC. Using reference TRBV19 and TRBJ2-6 for the parts outside the CDR3, the full variable domain is DGGITQSPKYLFRKEGQNVTLSCEQNLNHDAMYWYRQDPGQGLRLIYYSQIVNDFQKGDIAEGYSVSREKKESFPLTVTSAQKNPTAFYLCASGVGAGANVLTFGAGSRLTVL.

The chain joins TRBV12-3 or TRBV12-4 to TRBJ2-1, with a possible D match to TRBD1 (5 bases). V lost 2 bases and J lost 10, with 12 bases in between. CDR3 size: 13 residues. The CDR3 protein is CASSLFDGQEQFF. For the CDR3, the DNA is TGTGCCAGCAGTTTATTTGACGGACAAGAGCAGTTCTTC.

The chain employs TRBV6-5 and TRBJ1-4, with a weak D call TRBD1 (6 bases). The germline CDR1 and CDR2 sequences are MNHEY and SVGAGI. The V gene lost 5 bases and the J gene lost 7 bases, with 17 bases spanning the gap. The CDR3 spans 15 residues. Written as DNA, the CDR3 is TGTGCCAGCAGTCCCTTTGGGGGGCTGATTGAAAAACTGTTTTTT. Protein: CASSPFGGLIEKLFF.